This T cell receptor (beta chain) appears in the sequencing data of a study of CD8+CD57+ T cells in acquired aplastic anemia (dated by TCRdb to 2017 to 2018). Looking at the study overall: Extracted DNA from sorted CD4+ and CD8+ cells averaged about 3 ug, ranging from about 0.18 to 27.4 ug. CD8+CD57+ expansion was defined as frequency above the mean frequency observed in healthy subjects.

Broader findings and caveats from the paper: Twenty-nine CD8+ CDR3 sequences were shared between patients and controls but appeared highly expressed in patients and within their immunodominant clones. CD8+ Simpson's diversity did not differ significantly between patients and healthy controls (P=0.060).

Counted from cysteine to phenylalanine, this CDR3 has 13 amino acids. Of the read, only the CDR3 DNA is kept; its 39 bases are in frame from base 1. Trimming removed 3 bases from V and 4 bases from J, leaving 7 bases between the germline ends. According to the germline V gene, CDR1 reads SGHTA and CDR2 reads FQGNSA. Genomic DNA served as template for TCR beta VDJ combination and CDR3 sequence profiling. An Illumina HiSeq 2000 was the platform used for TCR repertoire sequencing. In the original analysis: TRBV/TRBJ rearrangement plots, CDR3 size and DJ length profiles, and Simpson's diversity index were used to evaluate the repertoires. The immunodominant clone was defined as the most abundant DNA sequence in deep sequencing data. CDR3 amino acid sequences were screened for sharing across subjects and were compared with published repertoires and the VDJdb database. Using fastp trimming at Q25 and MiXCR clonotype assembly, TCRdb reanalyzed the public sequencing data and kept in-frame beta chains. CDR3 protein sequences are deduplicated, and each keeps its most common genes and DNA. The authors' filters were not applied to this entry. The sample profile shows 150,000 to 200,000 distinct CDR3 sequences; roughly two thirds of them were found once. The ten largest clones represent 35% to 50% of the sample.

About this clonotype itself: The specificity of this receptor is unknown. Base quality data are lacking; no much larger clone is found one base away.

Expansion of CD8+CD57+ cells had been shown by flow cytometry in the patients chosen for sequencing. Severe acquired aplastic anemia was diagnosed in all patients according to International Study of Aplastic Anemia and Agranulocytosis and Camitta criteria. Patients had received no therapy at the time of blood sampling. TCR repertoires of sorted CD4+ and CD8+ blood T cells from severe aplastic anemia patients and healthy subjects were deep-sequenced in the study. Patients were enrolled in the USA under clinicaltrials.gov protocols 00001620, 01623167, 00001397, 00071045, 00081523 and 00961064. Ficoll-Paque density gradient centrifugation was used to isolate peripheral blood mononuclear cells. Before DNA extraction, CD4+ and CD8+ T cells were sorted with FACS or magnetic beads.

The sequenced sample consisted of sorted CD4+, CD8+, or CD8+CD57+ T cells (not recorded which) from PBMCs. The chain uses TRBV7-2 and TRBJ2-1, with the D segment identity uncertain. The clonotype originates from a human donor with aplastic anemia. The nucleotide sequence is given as TGTGCCAGCAGCTTTAGGAGATACAATGAGCAGTTCTTC. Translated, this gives CASSFRRYNEQFF. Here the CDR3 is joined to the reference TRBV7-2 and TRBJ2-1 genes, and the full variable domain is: GAGVSQSPSNKVTEKGKDVELRCDPISGHTALYWYRQSLGQGLEFLIYFQGNSAPDKSGLPSDRFSAERTGGSVSTLTIQRTQQEDSAVYLCASSFRRYNEQFFGPGTRLTVL.